The T cell receptor (beta chain) described here comes from a study of molecular identifiers for immune sequencing clone quantification. Germline CDR1 reads SEHNR; CDR2 reads FQNEAQ (reference sequence). Trimming cost V 8 bases and J 4 bases; bases outside gene matches: 5. This CDR3 region has 13 residues. A word on this clonotype: This clone may be a read error of a much larger clone one base away. Since no conserved phenylalanine or tryptophan closes the CDR3, a read error is the likely cause.

TCRdb reprocessed the PCR reads with MiXCR, giving one entry per CDR3 protein. The sample yields about 630,000 distinct CDR3 sequences, 25% seen once. The specimen sequenced was naive CD8+ T cells from blood, with Jurkat cell RNA spiked in. As to subset: FACS-sorted CD8+CD4-CCR7+CD45RA+ naive T cells. The clonotype originates from a human donor in good health. Some libraries in this study had Jurkat cell RNA spiked in. The rearrangement uses TRBV7-9 and TRBJ1-1; 9 bases fit TRBD1. The CDR3 loop is CASLSTGGTEAFS. For the CDR3, the DNA is TGTGCCAGCCTCTCGACAGGGGGCACTGAAGCTTTCTCT.